These 2 T cell receptor beta chains came from one sample sequenced in a study of T cells in Graves' hyperthyroidism and ophthalmopathy. RNA transcripts served as the template for amplifying TCR beta CDR3 regions. HTBI primers were the set used in a first-round RT-PCR of the TCR CDR3. TCRdb re-derived calls from the multiplex PCR reads in MiXCR, one entry per CDR3 protein. The sample holds nearly 110,000 distinct CDR3 sequences; about 17% are singletons and the top ten take 35% to 45%. The specimen was blood. These receptor sequences come from a woman between 50 and 59 years old with Graves' hyperthyroidism.

The chain combines TRBV7-2 with TRBJ2-1; 14 nucleotides align to TRBD2. The CDR3 has 16 amino acids. Germline loops: CDR1 SGHTA, CDR2 FQGNSA. V dropped 5 bases and J dropped 10; count of bases not matched to a gene: 10. CDR3 coding DNA: TGTGCCAGCAGCGGACGACTAGCGGGAGGGTTGAGGGAGCAGTTCTTC. Residues: CASSGRLAGGLREQFF.

This clonotype was counted once. An end of the junction differs from the germline gene, which may be a read error. The chain employs TRBV5-1 and TRBJ2-3; no firm D call. This CDR3 is 14 amino acids long. From germline, CDR1 is SGHRS and CDR2 YFSETQ. The CDR3 DNA is TGCACCAGCAGCTTGGCGCGGACCACAGATACGCAGTATTTT. Residues: CTSSLARTTDTQYF.